The rows below give T cell receptor beta chains drawn from one sample of a study of Ad26.COV2.S vaccination and SARS-CoV-2 variants. This table comes from immunoSEQ multiplex PCR, and its TCRdb copy is limited to in-frame clones, with some not included. Of 300,000 to 400,000 clones in the sample, over 75% were seen once. Sequenced here: peripheral blood, sampled in a trial of Ad26.COV2.S vaccine versus placebo. The receptors stem from a person aged 18-60 years who received the Ad26.COV2.S COVID-19 vaccine or a placebo. Both conserved end residues are part of each CDR3. Each record gives: J gene, clone size, D gene, V gene, CDR3 DNA, CDR3 protein. The D gene is left open where the match is weak. Size values are once, few and many counts, or a class for expanded clones, and some rows have none.

>TRBJ1-2|.|.|TRBV5-6
TGTGCCAGCAGCTTGGGTGTCAGGGATGGCTACACCTTC
CASSLGVRDGYTF
>TRBJ2-1|once|.|TRBV30
TGTGCCTGGAGTCCAACTCTAGAGCTGACCCACAATGAGCAGTTCTTC
CAWSPTLELTHNEQFF
>TRBJ2-3|.|.|TRBV9
TGTGCCAGCAGCCTCCAGGCGGGGGCCACAGATACGCAGTATTTT
CASSLQAGATDTQYF
>TRBJ2-7|.|.|TRBV11-2
TGTGCCAGCACCTCGTCCTACGAGCAGTACTTC
CASTSSYEQYF
>TRBJ1-5|.|TRBD1|TRBV18
TGTGCCAGCTCACCGAGGACAGGGGGCAGCGGGGAGCCCCAGCATTTT
CASSPRTGGSGEPQHF
>TRBJ1-3|.|.|TRBV3-1/TRBV3-2
TGTGCCAGCAGCCAAGAACGTACCTATGGAAACACCATATATTTT
CASSQERTYGNTIYF
>TRBJ2-4|.|.|TRBV27
TGTGCCAGCAGTTGGGGAAACATTCAGTACTTC
CASSWGNIQYF
>TRBJ1-2|.|.|TRBV6-1
TGTGCCAGCAGTGACGGACAGCACTATGGCTACACCTTC
CASSDGQHYGYTF
>TRBJ1-3|.|.|TRBV10-3
TGTGCCCTCGGGGCAGGCCCTGGAAACACCATATATTTT
CALGAGPGNTIYF
>TRBJ2-7|.|TRBD1|TRBV4-3
TGCGCCAGCAGCCAAGAGGAAGGGGGCATGACATCCTACGAGCAGTACTTC
CASSQEEGGMTSYEQYF
>TRBJ1-1|.|.|TRBV27
TGTGCCAGCAGGGGAGGGGGAGCTTATTTGTTAACTGAAGCTTTCTTT
CASRGGGAYLLTEAFF
>TRBJ1-2|.|.|TRBV3-1/TRBV3-2
TGTGCCAGCAGCCAAGACAAAGTGGCAGGGCGATCCTATGGCTACACCTTC
CASSQDKVAGRSYGYTF
>TRBJ1-1|once|TRBD1|TRBV7-2
TGTGCCAGCAGCTCAGGACAGGGGGCCTCTCTATTCACTGAAGCTTTCTTT
CASSSGQGASLFTEAFF
>TRBJ1-1|.|TRBD1|TRBV18
TGTGCCAGCTCACGGGACAGCGGTGAGGGCACTGAAGCTTTCTTT
CASSRDSGEGTEAFF
>TRBJ1-1|.|.|TRBV4-1
TGCGCCAGCAGCCAAGGTGGGAGGGTAGGTTACACTGAAGCTTTCTTT
CASSQGGRVGYTEAFF
>TRBJ2-2|.|.|TRBV30
TGTGCCTGGAGTCTCGGAAGGGAGAGCAACACCGGGGAGCTGTTTTTT
CAWSLGRESNTGELFF
>TRBJ2-1|.|.|TRBV12-5
TGTGCTAGTGGTTTGGTAAGGCAGGTCAACAATGAGCAGTTCTTC
CASGLVRQVNNEQFF
>TRBJ2-5|.|.|TRBV6-6
TGTGCCAGCAGAGAAATCGGCGTCCTGGCCCAGTACTTC
CASREIGVLAQYF
>TRBJ1-1|.|.|TRBV2
TGTGCCAGCATTGGGGGAGGGGGCACTGAAGCTTTCTTT
CASIGGGGTEAFF
>TRBJ1-1|.|.|TRBV2
TGTGCCAGCAGGGGGCAGACTGAAGCTTTCTTT
CASRGQTEAFF
>TRBJ2-7|.|.|TRBV7-5
TGTGCCAGAGGCCGAGGGTCCTACGAGCAGTACTTC
CARGRGSYEQYF
>TRBJ1-1|.|TRBD1|TRBV6-5
TGTGCCAGCAGCCTCAGGGGGGAGGACACTGAAGCTTTCTTT
CASSLRGEDTEAFF
>TRBJ2-7|.|TRBD1|TRBV7-6
TGTGCCAGCAGCTTGGGACAGGGCACCTACGAGCAGTACTTC
CASSLGQGTYEQYF
>TRBJ1-1|.|.|TRBV29-1
TGCAGCGTTGAGGTTGGGGACGCTGAAGCTTTCTTT
CSVEVGDAEAFF
>TRBJ2-2|.|.|TRBV7-9
TGTGCCAGCAGCTTAGACGGGGACGGGGAGCTGTTTTTT
CASSLDGDGELFF
>TRBJ1-6|.|.|TRBV19
TGTGCCAGTAGTACACAGGGTATGACCTATAATTCACCCCTCCACTTT
CASSTQGMTYNSPLHF
>TRBJ2-1|.|TRBD2|TRBV9
TGTGCCAGCAGCATCAGCGGGGGGGCAAACAATGAGCAGTTCTTC
CASSISGGANNEQFF
>TRBJ1-3|few|.|TRBV27
TGTGCCAGCAGTCTGGACAGCTCTGGAAACACCATATATTTT
CASSLDSSGNTIYF
>TRBJ2-7|.|.|TRBV6-2/TRBV6-3
TGTGCCAGCAGTCTACCCTACGAGCAGTACTTC
CASSLPYEQYF
>TRBJ2-1|once|TRBD2|TRBV12-3/TRBV12-4
TGTGCCAGCAGTCACTCGGGGGGATTAAAGTTCTTC
CASSHSGGLKFF
>TRBJ1-4|.|.|TRBV4-3
TGCGCCAGCAGCCACCGCGGGGGCAATGAAAAACTGTTTTTT
CASSHRGGNEKLFF
>TRBJ2-1|.|.|TRBV7-9
TGTGCCAGCAGCTTAGTTGATGAGCAGTTCTTC
CASSLVDEQFF
>TRBJ1-5|.|TRBD1|TRBV9
TGTGCCAGCACCAAACCGTTCCGACAGGGATCTAGCAATCAGCCCCAGCATTTT
CASTKPFRQGSSNQPQHF
>TRBJ1-2|.|.|TRBV5-1
TGCGCCAGCAGCTTGGGTCTGGGAGCCGGGATTGGCTACACCTTC
CASSLGLGAGIGYTF
>TRBJ1-2|.|.|TRBV11-1
TGTGCCAGCAGCCCCATCCGGGACACATATGGCTACACCTTC
CASSPIRDTYGYTF
>TRBJ2-7|.|TRBD1|TRBV7-9
TGTGCCAGCAGCCTAGGATCCGGGACAGAGTACGAGCAGTACTTC
CASSLGSGTEYEQYF
>TRBJ2-5|.|TRBD2|TRBV10-3
TGTGCCATCAATAGCGGGGGGGTCCGAGAGACCCAGTACTTC
CAINSGGVRETQYF
>TRBJ2-3|.|.|TRBV7-2
TGTGCCAGCAGCTTTGAATATACGCAGTATTTT
CASSFEYTQYF
>TRBJ2-1|.|.|TRBV9
TGTGCCAGCAGCGTAGAAGCCCAGGGTTACAATGAGCAGTTCTTC
CASSVEAQGYNEQFF
>TRBJ2-7|.|TRBD2|TRBV5-4
TGTGCCAGCAGCCGGGAGGACAAGCCTTACGAGCAGTACTTC
CASSREDKPYEQYF
>TRBJ1-2|.|TRBD1|TRBV5-1
TGCGCCAGCAGGGAAGGACAGGGGGCTCAGTATGGCTACACCTTC
CASREGQGAQYGYTF
>TRBJ2-7|.|.|TRBV5-6
TGTGCCAGCAGCTTGGATCTTAGCGGCGACTACGAGCAGTACTTC
CASSLDLSGDYEQYF
>TRBJ1-2|.|TRBD1|TRBV5-4
TGTGCCAGCAGCAAAGGACAGGGAGACTATGGCTACACCTTC
CASSKGQGDYGYTF
>TRBJ1-3|.|.|TRBV19
TGTGCCAGTAGTATTTTACTACGCAACAGAAACACCATATATTTT
CASSILLRNRNTIYF
>TRBJ1-5|.|.|TRBV7-8
TGTGCCAGCAGCTTAGGGGGGGTAAATAGCAATCAGCCCCAGCATTTT
CASSLGGVNSNQPQHF